The 21 T cell receptor beta chains reported below all come from one sample, sequenced in a study of blood T cell repertoires in COVID-19. The assay was immunoSEQ multiplex PCR, and TCRdb's table has in-frame clones only and misses some. The sample carries roughly 120,000 clones, about 85% recorded once. The sample consisted of peripheral blood. The receptors come from a man aged 35 to 55 with acute or convalescent COVID-19.

The genes are TRBV27 and TRBJ1-5; D ambiguous. V was shortened by 9 bases and J by 0 bases, with 15 bases between the two germline ends. CDR3 length: 15 residues. Germline CDR1 and CDR2: MNHEY and SMNVEV (reference sequence). The CDR3 DNA reads TGTGCCAGTCCCGGGAGGATGGGTAGCAATCAGCCCCAGCATTTT. It codes for CASPGRMGSNQPQHF.

Judged by abundance, this clone is medium-sized. This chain joins TRBV6-4 and TRBJ2-3, with 7 bases matching TRBD2. The CDR3 has 15 amino acids. Germline lookup yields CDR1 MRHNA and CDR2 SNTAGT. Trimming at V came to 5 bases and at J to 1 base, leaving 6 bases not matched to a gene. The CDR3 loop is CASSRTAGGTDTQYF. CDR3 in DNA: TGTGCCAGCAGTCGAACGGCGGGGGGCACAGATACGCAGTATTTT.

The rearrangement uses TRBV4-2 and TRBJ1-6, with D possibly being TRBD1 (5 bases). The CDR3 runs to 14 residues. The V end was cut by 0 bases, the J end by 10 bases, with 10 bases between. The V gene's germline CDR1 is LGHNA and CDR2 YNFKEQ. CDR3 bases: TGTGCCAGCAGCCAAGATCCAGGGTTGTCACCCCTCCACTTT. Protein: CASSQDPGLSPLHF.

The chain recombines TRBV3-1 (or the pseudogene TRBV3-2) with TRBJ2-7; no reliable D call. Between the trimmed V and J ends, which lost 1 base and 6 bases, there was a span of 10 bases. This CDR3 contains 13 residues. CDR1 and CDR2 from the germline V gene are LGHDT and YNNKEL (reference sequence). The CDR3 DNA reads TGTGCCAGCAGCCAAGGTGGGCATCTCGAGCAGTACTTC. Protein product: CASSQGGHLEQYF.

The V and J genes are TRBV30 and TRBJ1-6, with TRBD1 matching over 7 bases. V lost 4 bases, J lost 9 bases, and 9 bases stayed unmatched. Germline V CDR1 and CDR2: GTSNPN, SVGIG (reference sequence). The CDR3 is 14 residues long. The CDR3: CAWNRGISGSPLHF. CDR3 coding DNA: TGTGCCTGGAACAGGGGAATATCTGGTTCACCCCTCCACTTT.

This clone was counted a single time. The V gene is TRBV30, the J gene TRBJ1-5; D is perhaps TRBD1 (5 bases). The CDR3 contains 14 residues. CDR1 and CDR2 (germline): GTSNPN, SVGIG (reference sequence). V lost 1 base and J lost 6, with 13 bases in between. The CDR3 DNA follows: TGTGCCTGGAGTGGGTGGGGGGATCTTCAGCCCCAGCATTTT. Protein sequence: CAWSGWGDLQPQHF.

The chain uses TRBV11-2 and TRBJ2-3; TRBD2 is a possible D gene (6 bases). The germline gives CDR1 SGHAT, CDR2 FQNNGV. This CDR3 has 12 residues. V lost 5 bases, J lost 6 bases, and 9 bases lay in between. CDR3 amino acids: CASSAGFDTQYF. The CDR3 nucleotides are TGTGCCAGCAGCGCGGGGTTTGATACGCAGTATTTT.

The chain employs TRBV9 and TRBJ1-1; D is perhaps TRBD1 (6 bases). Trimming shortened V by 0 bases and J by 4 bases, and 16 bases separated the two germline ends. Per germline, CDR1 SGDLS and CDR2 YYNGEE. The CDR3 consists of 16 residues. CDR3 sequence reads: CASSVAGGNRATEAFF. CDR3 nucleotides: TGTGCCAGCAGCGTAGCGGGGGGTAACAGGGCCACTGAAGCTTTCTTT.

The chain joins TRBV9 to TRBJ1-6, with 9 nucleotides matching TRBD1. V gave up 0 bases and J gave up 1 base; unmatched junction bases: 8. The CDR3 length is 19 residues. The germline V gene encodes CDR1 SGDLS and CDR2 YYNGEE. The CDR3 DNA is TGTGCCAGCAGCGTAGTTGGGACAGGGCCTGGATCCTATAATTCACCCCTCCACTTT. Translated: CASSVVGTGPGSYNSPLHF. Combining the CDR3 with reference TRBV9 and TRBJ1-6 gives the whole variable domain DSGVTQTPKHLITATGQRVTLRCSPRSGDLSVYWYQQSLDQGLQFLIQYYNGEERAKGNILERFSAQQFPDLHSELNLSSLELGDSALYFCASSVVGTGPGSYNSPLHFGNGTRLTVT.

This clone showed up just once. V usage is TRBV2 and J usage is TRBJ1-2; no clear D gene. CDR1 and CDR2 from the germline V gene are SNHLY and FYNNEI. The CDR3 extends over 15 amino acids. Trimming cost V 3 bases and J 6 bases, with 17 bases left between them. The CDR3 region is CASSEFTGLIDGYTF. CDR3 DNA sequence: TGTGCCAGCAGTGAGTTCACGGGGTTGATCGATGGCTACACCTTC.

This rearrangement joins TRBV3-1 (or the pseudogene TRBV3-2) to TRBJ1-5; the D is unclear. V was clipped by 2 bases and J by 2 bases, with 7 bases between them. Germline CDR1 and CDR2: LGHDT and YNNKEL (reference sequence). This CDR3 has 14 amino acids. As DNA, the CDR3 is TGTGCCAGCAGCCAAAGCGCGGGCAATCAGCCCCAGCATTTT. This translates into CASSQSAGNQPQHF.

This chain joins TRBV7-9 and TRBJ2-2, with 9 bases aligning to TRBD1. The CDR3 spans 15 residues. CDR1 is SEHNR and CDR2 is FQNEAQ in the germline V gene (reference sequence). V gave up 1 base and J gave up 3 bases; unmatched junction bases: 0. Here the CDR3 DNA reads TGTGCCAGCAGCTTAGGGACAGGGGACACCGGGGAGCTGTTTTTT. It translates to CASSLGTGDTGELFF.

J is TRBJ2-5 and V is TRBV2, with D uncertain. The V gene's germline CDR1 is SNHLY and CDR2 FYNNEI. This CDR3 comprises 16 residues. Trimming pared 0 bases from V and 0 bases from J, leaving 11 bases between. The CDR3 reads CASSEALRQYQETQYF. DNA of the CDR3: TGTGCCAGCAGTGAAGCGCTTCGTCAGTACCAAGAGACCCAGTACTTC.

J is TRBJ1-1 and V is TRBV11-2; D unclear. Germline V gives CDR1 SGHAT, CDR2 FQNNGV. CDR3 length: 14 amino acids. V was trimmed by 5 bases and J by 1 base, leaving 11 bases between them. The CDR3 loop reads CASSTDMRNTEAFF. The CDR3, as DNA: TGTGCCAGCAGCACCGACATGAGGAACACTGAAGCTTTCTTT.

J is TRBJ1-2 and V is TRBV12-3 or TRBV12-4; 7 nucleotides match TRBD1. The CDR3 totals 13 residues. V was clipped by 5 bases and J by 4 bases; unmatched bases: 4. CDR3: CASSATGIYGYTF. As DNA, the CDR3 is TGTGCCAGCAGTGCGACAGGGATCTATGGCTACACCTTC.

The V call is TRBV4-1, the J call TRBJ2-7, with 7 bases fitting TRBD1. There are 15 residues in the CDR3. The junction had 5 bases not matched to a gene; V was cut back by 0 bases and J by 3 bases. The germline V gene encodes CDR1 MGHRA and CDR2 YSYEKL. CDR3 nucleotide sequence: TGCGCCAGCAGCCAAGATAGGGGGCCAGGCTACGAGCAGTACTTC. It encodes CASSQDRGPGYEQYF.

The gene calls are TRBV7-2 and TRBJ1-1; D possibly corresponds to TRBD1 (5 bases). Germline V gene sequence: CDR1 SGHTA, CDR2 FQGNSA. This CDR3 spans 13 amino acids. Trimming removed 5 bases from V and 5 bases from J, with 12 bases in between. CDR3 bases: TGTGCCAGCAGCGCCGTAGGGGCGACTGAAGCTTTCTTT. This translates into CASSAVGATEAFF.

The chain couples TRBV24-1 to TRBJ2-1; D is possibly TRBD2 (6 bases). The CDR3 has 14 residues. Deletions cut 3 bases from V and 6 bases from J, with 11 bases between. The germline V gene encodes CDR1 KGHDR and CDR2 SFDVKD. The CDR3 loop reads CATSDRGTRNEQFF. The CDR3 region has the DNA TGTGCCACCAGTGATCGGGGGACCCGCAATGAGCAGTTCTTC.

This chain links TRBV7-9 with TRBJ1-1; tentatively, D is TRBD1 (5 bases). The germline V and J ends were trimmed by 6 bases and 12 bases, with 35 bases remaining between them. This CDR3 region has 18 residues. Germline lookup yields CDR1 SEHNR and CDR2 FQNEAQ (reference sequence). The chain's CDR3 is CASSTTRRGISKIGETFF. In DNA form, the CDR3 reads TGTGCCAGCAGTACTACGCGGCGGGGGATCAGCAAAATTGGGGAAACTTTCTTT.

This rearrangement joins TRBV9 to TRBJ2-1; 13 nucleotides line up with TRBD2. Losses at the gene ends were 3 bases for V and 3 bases for J; bases not matched to a gene: 9. The CDR3 consists of 18 residues. Per the germline V gene, CDR1 is SGDLS and CDR2 is YYNGEE. The CDR3 DNA sequence: TGTGCCAGCAGCGCTCGGACTAGCGGGGGCCCTCTCTACAATGAGCAGTTCTTC. Amino acids: CASSARTSGGPLYNEQFF. The variable domain in full, completed from reference TRBV9 and TRBJ2-1, reads DSGVTQTPKHLITATGQRVTLRCSPRSGDLSVYWYQQSLDQGLQFLIQYYNGEERAKGNILERFSAQQFPDLHSELNLSSLELGDSALYFCASSARTSGGPLYNEQFFGPGTRLTVL.

The chain is built from TRBV30 and TRBJ2-5, with D possibly matching TRBD2 (6 bases). Trimming removed 1 base at V and 2 bases at J, with 11 bases between. The CDR3 runs to 14 residues. Germline V gene sequence: CDR1 GTSNPN, CDR2 SVGIG (reference sequence). In DNA, the CDR3 is TGTGCCTGGAGTGGAGGTGGGGGGCAAGAGACCCAGTACTTC. As protein: CAWSGGGGQETQYF.